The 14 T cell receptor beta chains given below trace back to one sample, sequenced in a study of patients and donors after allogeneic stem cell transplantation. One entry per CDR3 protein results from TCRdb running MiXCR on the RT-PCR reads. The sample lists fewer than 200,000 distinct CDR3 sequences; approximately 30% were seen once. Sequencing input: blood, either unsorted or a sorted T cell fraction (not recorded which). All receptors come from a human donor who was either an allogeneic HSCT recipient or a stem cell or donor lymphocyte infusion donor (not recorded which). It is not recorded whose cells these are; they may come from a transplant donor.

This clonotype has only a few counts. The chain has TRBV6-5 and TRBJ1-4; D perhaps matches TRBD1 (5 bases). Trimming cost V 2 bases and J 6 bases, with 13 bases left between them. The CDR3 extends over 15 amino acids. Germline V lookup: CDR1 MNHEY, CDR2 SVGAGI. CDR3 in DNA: TGTGCCAGCAGTTACGACGGGGGGACGGATGAAAAACTGTTTTTT. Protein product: CASSYDGGTDEKLFF.

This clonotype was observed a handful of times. CDR3 region: CASSRNRGRVDSPLHF. In nucleotides, the CDR3 is TGCGCCAGCAGCCGAAACAGGGGGCGCGTGGATTCACCCCTCCACTTT. This rearrangement joins TRBV4-3 to TRBJ1-6, with 9 bases lining up with TRBD1. J lost 8 bases, V lost 4 bases, and 9 bases had no gene match. The length of the CDR3 is 16 residues. From germline, CDR1 is LGHNA and CDR2 YSLEER.

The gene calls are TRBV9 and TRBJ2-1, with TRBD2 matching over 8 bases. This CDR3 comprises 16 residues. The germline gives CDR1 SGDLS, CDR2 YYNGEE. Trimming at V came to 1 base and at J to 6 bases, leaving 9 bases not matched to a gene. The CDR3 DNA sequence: TGTGCCAGCAGCGTAAGAGTAGCGGGAACCCGCAATGAGCAGTTCTTC. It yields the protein CASSVRVAGTRNEQFF.

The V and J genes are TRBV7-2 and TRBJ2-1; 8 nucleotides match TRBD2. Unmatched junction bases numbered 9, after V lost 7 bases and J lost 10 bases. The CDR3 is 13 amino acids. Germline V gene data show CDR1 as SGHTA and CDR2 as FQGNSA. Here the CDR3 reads CASTGSGISEQFF. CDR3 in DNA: TGTGCCAGCACTGGTAGCGGGATAAGCGAGCAGTTCTTC. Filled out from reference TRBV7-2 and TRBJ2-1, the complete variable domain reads GAGVSQSPSNKVTEKGKDVELRCDPISGHTALYWYRQSLGQGLEFLIYFQGNSAPDKSGLPSDRFSAERTGGSVSTLTIQRTQQEDSAVYLCASTGSGISEQFFGPGTRLTVL.

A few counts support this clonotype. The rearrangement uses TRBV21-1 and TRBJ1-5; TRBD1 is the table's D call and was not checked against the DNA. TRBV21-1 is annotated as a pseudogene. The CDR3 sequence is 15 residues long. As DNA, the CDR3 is TGTGCCAGCAGCAAAGAGGGGCAGGGCAATCAGCCCCAGCATTTT. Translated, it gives CASSKEGQGNQPQHF.

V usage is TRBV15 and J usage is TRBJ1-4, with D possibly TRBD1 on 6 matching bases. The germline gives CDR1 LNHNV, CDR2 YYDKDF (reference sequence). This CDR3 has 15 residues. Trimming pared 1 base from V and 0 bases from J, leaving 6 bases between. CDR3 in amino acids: CATSRGTATNEKLFF. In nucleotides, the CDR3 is TGTGCCACCAGCAGAGGGACAGCAACTAATGAAAAACTGTTTTTT. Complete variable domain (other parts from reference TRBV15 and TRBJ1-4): DAMVIQNPRYQVTQFGKPVTLSCSQTLNHNVMYWYQQKSSQAPKLLFHYYDKDFNNEADTPDNFQSRRPNTSFCFLDIRSPGLGDTAMYLCATSRGTATNEKLFFGSGTQLSVL.

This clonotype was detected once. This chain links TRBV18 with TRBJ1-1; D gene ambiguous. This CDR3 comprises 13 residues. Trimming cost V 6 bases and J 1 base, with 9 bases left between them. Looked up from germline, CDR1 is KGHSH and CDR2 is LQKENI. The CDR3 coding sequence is TGTGCCAGCTCCCCTAGTGAGAACACTGAAGCTTTCTTT. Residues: CASSPSENTEAFF.

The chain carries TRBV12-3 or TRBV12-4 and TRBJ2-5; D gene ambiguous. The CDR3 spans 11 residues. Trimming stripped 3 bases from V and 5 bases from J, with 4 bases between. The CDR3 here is CASSFAETQYF. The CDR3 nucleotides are TGTGCCAGCAGTTTCGCGGAGACCCAGTACTTC.

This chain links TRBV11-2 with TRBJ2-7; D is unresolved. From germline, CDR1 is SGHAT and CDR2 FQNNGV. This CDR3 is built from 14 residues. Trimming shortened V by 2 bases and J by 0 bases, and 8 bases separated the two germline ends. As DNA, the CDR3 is TGTGCCAGCAGCTTAAGGCGGAACTCCTACGAGCAGTACTTC. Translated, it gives CASSLRRNSYEQYF.

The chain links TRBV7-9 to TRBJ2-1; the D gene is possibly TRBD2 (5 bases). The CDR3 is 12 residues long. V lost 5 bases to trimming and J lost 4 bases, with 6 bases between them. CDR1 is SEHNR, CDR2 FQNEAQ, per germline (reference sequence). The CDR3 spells CASSGLYNEQFF. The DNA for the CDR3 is TGTGCCAGCAGCGGACTTTACAATGAGCAGTTCTTC.

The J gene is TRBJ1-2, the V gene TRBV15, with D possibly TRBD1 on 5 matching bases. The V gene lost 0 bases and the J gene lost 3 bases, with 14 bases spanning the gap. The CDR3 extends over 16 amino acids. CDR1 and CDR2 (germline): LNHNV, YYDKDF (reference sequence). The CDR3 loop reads CATSRDPGRGDYGYTF. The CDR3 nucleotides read TGTGCCACCAGCAGAGATCCCGGCAGAGGGGACTATGGCTACACCTTC.

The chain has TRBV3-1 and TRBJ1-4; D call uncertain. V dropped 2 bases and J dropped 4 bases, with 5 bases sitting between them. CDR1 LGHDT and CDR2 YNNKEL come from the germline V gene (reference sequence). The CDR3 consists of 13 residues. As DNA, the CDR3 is TGTGCCAGCAGCCAATCCGGTAATGAAAAACTGTTTTTT. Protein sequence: CASSQSGNEKLFF.

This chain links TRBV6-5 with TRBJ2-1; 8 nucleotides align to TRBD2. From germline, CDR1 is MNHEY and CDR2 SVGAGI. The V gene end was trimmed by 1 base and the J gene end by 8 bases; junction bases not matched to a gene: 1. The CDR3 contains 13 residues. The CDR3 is CASSYWREDEQFF. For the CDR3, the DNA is TGTGCCAGCAGTTACTGGCGGGAGGATGAGCAGTTCTTC.

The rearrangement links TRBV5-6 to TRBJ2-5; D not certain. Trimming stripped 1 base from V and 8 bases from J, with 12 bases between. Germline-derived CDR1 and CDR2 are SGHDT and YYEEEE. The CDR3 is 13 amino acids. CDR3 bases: TGTGCCAGCAGCTTGCGGCGGTTAGGAACCCAGTACTTC. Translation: CASSLRRLGTQYF.